This is a list of T cell receptor beta chains from one sample in a study of control samples from healthy donors and cancer patients. Assay: immunoSEQ multiplex PCR; the TCRdb copy retains only in-frame clones and omits some. The data show 120,000 or so clones, more than 75% seen once. The sequenced sample consisted of blood. The receptors shown here come from a man between 18 and 35 years old in good health. Each CDR3 is given with its conserved first and last residue. D genes are given only for firm matches. Clone size appears in some rows only: once, few, many, or a class for an expanded clone.

v_gene	abundance	j_gene	d_gene	CDR3nt	CDR3aa
TRBV3-1/TRBV3-2	NA	TRBJ1-6	NA	TGTGCCAGCAGCCAAATACAGGGTATTAGGAATTCACCCCTCCACTTT	CASSQIQGIRNSPLHF
TRBV27	NA	TRBJ2-1	TRBD2	TGTGCCAGCACACCTCGACTAGCGGGTCCTCTAGGTGAGCAGTTCTTC	CASTPRLAGPLGEQFF
TRBV6-2/TRBV6-3	few	TRBJ1-2	NA	TGTGCCAGCAGTTATGGGGCTAACTATGGCTACACCTTC	CASSYGANYGYTF
TRBV11-2	NA	TRBJ2-3	TRBD2	TGTGCCAGCAGCTACCTTTCCGGGAGGGGCACAGATACGCAGTATTTT	CASSYLSGRGTDTQYF
TRBV28	NA	TRBJ1-4	TRBD1	TGTGCCAGCAGTCTGGGACAGGGGGCTAATGAAAAACTGTTTTTT	CASSLGQGANEKLFF
TRBV7-8	NA	TRBJ2-1	NA	TGTGCCAGCAGCTCCAGACTCTCCTACAATGAGCAGTTCTTC	CASSSRLSYNEQFF
TRBV4-1	NA	TRBJ2-7	TRBD2	TGCGCCAGCAGCCCCCTTAGGGGACTAGCGGGACCCCGGTCCGTCCGAGAGCAGTACTTC	CASSPLRGLAGPRSVREQYF
TRBV7-2	once	TRBJ2-5	NA	TGTGCCAGCAGCTCTAGAGTCCAAGAGACCCAGTACTTC	CASSSRVQETQYF
TRBV7-9	once	TRBJ2-5	NA	TGTGCCAGCAGCTTAGATCTGGGCAGTCAAGAGACCCAGTACTTC	CASSLDLGSQETQYF
TRBV7-3	few	TRBJ1-6	TRBD1	TGTGCCAGCAGCCTACTAGACAGGGCGGATTCACCCCTCCACTTT	CASSLLDRADSPLHF
TRBV4-1	NA	TRBJ2-1	NA	TGCGCCAGCAGCCAAGGGCCCCTAGGGGATGAGCAGTTCTTC	CASSQGPLGDEQFF
TRBV5-1	NA	TRBJ2-5	TRBD1	TGCGCCAGCAGCACGGACAGGGGACCCCCAGAGACCCAGTACTTC	CASSTDRGPPETQYF
TRBV6-5	NA	TRBJ2-7	NA	TGTGCCGGCTATCGGTACGAGCAGTACTTC	CAGYRYEQYF
TRBV20-1	NA	TRBJ2-7	NA	TGCAGTGCTAGTAGGTTTGGAGGGGGCGACGAGCAGTACTTC	CSASRFGGGDEQYF
TRBV28	NA	TRBJ1-6	NA	TGTGCCAGCAGTTTACGACAGTTTAATTCACCCCTCCACTTT	CASSLRQFNSPLHF
TRBV4-2	NA	TRBJ1-1	NA	TGTGCCAGCAGCCAGGGGACGGTGAACACTGAAGCTTTCTTT	CASSQGTVNTEAFF
TRBV28	NA	TRBJ1-6	TRBD1	TGTGCCAGCACCGTCCCGGGACAGGGTTCACCCCTCCACTTT	CASTVPGQGSPLHF
TRBV7-9	NA	TRBJ2-1	TRBD2	TGTGCCAGCAGCCCACGGACTAGCCATATTCCGGAAGAGGAGCAGTTCTTC	CASSPRTSHIPEEEQFF
TRBV5-6	NA	TRBJ1-6	NA	TGTGCCAGCAGCCCGGGACGGCCTCCCCTCCACTTT	CASSPGRPPLHF
TRBV6-1	NA	TRBJ2-7	TRBD1	TGTGCCAGCAGTGAACCTGGGACAGGGTCCTACGAGCAGTACTTC	CASSEPGTGSYEQYF
TRBV5-4	few	TRBJ1-6	NA	TGTGCCAGCAGCGAGGTGCGGCGGAATTCACCCCTCCACTTT	CASSEVRRNSPLHF
TRBV2	NA	TRBJ2-5	NA	TGTGCCAGCAGTGGCAGGGGGGGAGAGACCCAGTACTTC	CASSGRGGETQYF
TRBV24-1	NA	TRBJ2-1	NA	TGTGCCACCAGTGCTGGGGACCTTGTACCAACCTACAATGAGCAGTTCTTC	CATSAGDLVPTYNEQFF
TRBV6-1	NA	TRBJ1-4	TRBD1	TGTGCCAGCAGTGAAGGTCCTGGACAGGGGGCTCTCTTTGAAAAACTGTTTTTT	CASSEGPGQGALFEKLFF